Shown below are 9 T cell receptor beta chains from a single sample sequenced in a study of T cell repertoires in cytomegalovirus infection. MiXCR was run by TCRdb on the reads, yielding one entry per CDR3 protein. The repertoire holds hundreds of thousands of distinct CDR3 sequences, with roughly 28% as singletons. These TCRs' antigens remain unknown. The sample here was cultured PBMCs, taken from culture after CMV antigen stimulation. These receptors were taken from a human donor in good health (CMV status not recorded). Some clones in this sample may be carry-over from other donors' samples.

The V and J genes are TRBV20-1 and TRBJ2-5; 10 bases are a match to TRBD2. CDR1 DFQATT and CDR2 SNEGSKA come from the germline V gene (reference sequence). With V trimmed by 0 bases and J by 5 bases, 3 bases remained unmatched. The CDR3 runs 14 residues. CDR3 region: CSAREAGGRETQYF. CDR3 coding DNA: TGCAGTGCTAGAGAAGCGGGAGGGCGGGAGACCCAGTACTTC.

The V and J genes are TRBV7-6 and TRBJ1-1; 9 bases map to TRBD1. Germline V gene lookup returns CDR1 SGHVS and CDR2 FNYEAQ. With V trimmed by 3 bases and J by 5 bases, 7 bases remained unmatched. This CDR3 spans 15 amino acids. CDR3 DNA: TGTGCCAGCAGCTTCTTGGACAGGGGTAGGACTGAAGCTTTCTTT. Its protein is CASSFLDRGRTEAFF.

This chain links TRBV7-8 with TRBJ2-7; 8 positions agree with TRBD2. CDR1 is SGHVS, CDR2 FQNEAQ, per germline. This CDR3 is built from 16 residues. The trim removed 5 bases at V and 0 bases at J, leaving 9 bases unmatched. CDR3 loop: CASSPPGSGNSYEQYF. The CDR3, as DNA: TGTGCCAGCAGCCCCCCGGGTAGCGGGAACTCCTACGAGCAGTACTTC.

The CDR3 DNA reads as TGTGCCAGCAGTTTAACTGAGGGGGGTCCCCAGCATTTT. Encoded protein: CASSLTEGGPQHF. The chain carries TRBV7-9 and TRBJ1-5; possibly TRBD1 for D (6 bases). The germline V gene has CDR1 SEHNR and CDR2 FQNEAQ (reference sequence). The CDR3 is 13 amino acids. The V end was cut by 6 bases, the J end by 10 bases, with 16 bases between.

V is TRBV6-1 and J is TRBJ2-7, with unresolved D. V lost 1 base and J lost 4, with 14 bases in between. This CDR3 is 15 amino acids long. Germline lookup yields CDR1 MNHNS and CDR2 SASEGT. The CDR3 DNA sequence: TGTGCCAGCAGTGAAGAAGTCTCCGCCCTTTACGAGCAGTACTTC. Its translation: CASSEEVSALYEQYF.

This clonotype was counted between two and nine times. The rearrangement joins TRBV7-2 to TRBJ2-1; D not certain. The V and J ends lost 3 bases and 7 bases respectively, with 22 bases between them. Germline CDR1 is SGHTA and CDR2 is FQGNSA. The CDR3 is made up of 17 amino acids. The CDR3 here is CASSFGLWFAIQNEQFF. The DNA of the CDR3 is TGTGCCAGCAGCTTCGGTCTTTGGTTCGCTATACAAAATGAGCAGTTCTTC.

In its sample, this clonotype was seen many times. The gene calls are TRBV10-3 and TRBJ2-1; D call uncertain. Germline CDR1 reads ENHRY; CDR2 reads SYGVKD. CDR3 length: 15 amino acids. V was trimmed by 2 bases and J by 6 bases, leaving 14 bases between them. The CDR3 spells CAISELDGSSNEQFF. The CDR3 bases are TGTGCCATCAGTGAGCTGGACGGATCGTCCAATGAGCAGTTCTTC.

The table lists this clonotype with many counts. The rearrangement links TRBV6-2 or TRBV6-3 to TRBJ1-1; D unresolved. The germline V and J ends were trimmed by 4 bases and 1 base, with 4 bases remaining between them. The CDR3 is 12 amino acids. CDR1 is MNHEY, CDR2 SVGEGT, per germline. This CDR3 is CASSLENTEAFF. Here the CDR3 DNA reads TGTGCCAGCAGTTTAGAGAACACTGAAGCTTTCTTT.

The J gene is TRBJ2-5, the V gene TRBV10-3, with TRBD1 identical over 8 bases. The CDR3 covers 14 residues. Germline V gene data show CDR1 as ENHRY and CDR2 as SYGVKD. J was trimmed by 1 base and V by 3 bases; bases with no gene match: 1. The CDR3 DNA follows: TGTGCCATCAGTGACGGACAGGGCCAAGAGACCCAGTACTTC. It encodes CAISDGQGQETQYF.